The next 28 T cell receptor beta chains were all read from a single sample in a study of OX40 agonist ivuxolimab in advanced cancers. This table comes from immunoSEQ multiplex PCR, and its TCRdb copy is limited to in-frame clones, with some not included. Among over 65,000 clones, 92% were seen once, and the ten largest hold about 11%. The sample here was CD4+ or CD8+ T cells sorted from blood, taken in a trial of the OX40 agonist ivuxolimab. All receptors come from an adult with an advanced solid tumor such as melanoma, head and neck, liver or kidney cancer.

V usage is TRBV5-6 and J usage is TRBJ2-1, with D possibly matching TRBD1 (7 bases). Germline CDR1 is SGHDT and CDR2 is YYEEEE. The CDR3 totals 17 residues. Trimming took 4 bases from V and 4 from J, leaving 21 bases between them. The CDR3 DNA is TGTGCCAGCAGCGCCGCCGGGGGACAGTGGATTTACAATGAGCAGTTCTTC. Its protein is CASSAAGGQWIYNEQFF. The full variable domain, its missing parts supplied by reference TRBV5-6 and TRBJ2-1, is DAGVTQSPTHLIKTRGQQVTLRCSPKSGHDTVSWYQQALGQGPQFIFQYYEEEERQRGNFPDRFSGHQFPNYSSELNVNALLLGDSALYLCASSAAGGQWIYNEQFFGPGTRLTVL.

The CDR3 DNA reads as TGTGCCAGCAGTAACTACGCCTCCTCCGGATTGGGAGATGAGCAGTTCTTC. Translation: CASSNYASSGLGDEQFF. The rearrangement uses TRBV27 and TRBJ2-1, with D possibly TRBD2 on 5 matching bases. Trimming took 5 bases from V and 8 from J, leaving 25 bases between them. Germline loops: CDR1 MNHEY, CDR2 SMNVEV (reference sequence). The CDR3 contains 17 residues.

This sequence joins TRBV29-1 and TRBJ2-7, with D possibly TRBD1 on 6 matching bases. The CDR3 runs 15 residues. Germline V gene lookup returns CDR1 SQVTM and CDR2 ANQGSEA. V lost 3 bases to trimming and J lost 1 base, with 16 bases between them. The CDR3 loop reads CSVEGTGTLSYEQYF. The CDR3, as DNA: TGCAGCGTTGAGGGGACCGGGACACTTTCCTACGAGCAGTACTTC.

The V call is TRBV15, the J call TRBJ1-1, with a weak D call TRBD1 (5 bases). V lost 0 bases and J 1 base, leaving 18 bases between the germline ends. Germline CDR1 reads LNHNV; CDR2 reads YYDKDF (reference sequence). The length of the CDR3 is 18 residues. In DNA, the CDR3 is TGTGCCACCAGCAGAGATGGTTTCGTGATGGGGGGGAACACTGAAGCTTTCTTT. Its translation: CATSRDGFVMGGNTEAFF.

The V and J genes are TRBV29-1 and TRBJ2-7; unclear D gene. Deletions cut 1 base from V and 2 bases from J, with 9 bases between. The CDR3 is 13 residues long. The germline CDR1 and CDR2 sequences are SQVTM and ANQGSEA. CDR3 protein: CSVEASRTYEQYF. DNA of the CDR3: TGCAGCGTTGAAGCATCGAGGACCTACGAGCAGTACTTC.

The rearrangement uses TRBV4-3 and TRBJ1-2; TRBD1 matches at 11 bases. Germline V gives CDR1 LGHNA, CDR2 YSLEER. The CDR3 runs to 17 residues. The ends lost 0 bases at V and 3 bases at J; junction bases unmatched: 6. In DNA form, the CDR3 reads TGCGCCAGCAGCCAAGATTCACGGACAGGGGGCGACTATGGCTACACCTTC. Residues: CASSQDSRTGGDYGYTF.

V usage is TRBV27 and J usage is TRBJ1-5; D is unclear. Trimming left V 4 bases short and J 5 bases short, with 9 bases between. The CDR3 consists of 13 residues. Per the germline V gene, CDR1 is MNHEY and CDR2 is SMNVEV (reference sequence). CDR3 sequence (DNA): TGTGCCAGCAGTTCAAGTTTACATCAGCCCCAGCATTTT. It translates to CASSSSLHQPQHF.

The V gene is TRBV7-6, the J gene TRBJ2-3; unclear D gene. The CDR3 consists of 12 residues. Looked up from germline, CDR1 is SGHVS and CDR2 is FNYEAQ. V was shortened by 0 bases and J by 4 bases, with 2 bases between the two germline ends. DNA for the CDR3: TGTGCCAGCAGCTTAGCAGCAGATACGCAGTATTTT. Its translation is CASSLAADTQYF.

The gene calls are TRBV7-9 and TRBJ2-3, with D unclear. Germline loops: CDR1 SEHNR, CDR2 FQNEAQ (reference sequence). The germline V and J ends were trimmed by 3 bases and 6 bases, with 10 bases remaining between them. The length of the CDR3 is 13 residues. The CDR3 here is CASSFQESDTQYF. The CDR3 DNA reads as TGTGCCAGCAGCTTCCAGGAATCGGATACGCAGTATTTT.

This sequence joins TRBV29-1 and TRBJ1-2; D is unresolved. The CDR3 covers 11 residues. Germline assignment: CDR1 SQVTM and CDR2 ANQGSEA. Deletions cut 4 bases from V and 4 bases from J, with 7 bases between. The CDR3 DNA reads as TGCAGCGTTGTAGGGAGCTATGGCTACACCTTC. It translates to CSVVGSYGYTF.

This clone appeared a few times. The chain uses TRBV7-9 and TRBJ1-5; no clear D gene. The germline CDR1 and CDR2 sequences are SEHNR and FQNEAQ (reference sequence). Trimming took off 4 bases at V and 0 bases at J, with 16 bases between the two ends. There are 17 residues in the CDR3. The CDR3 sequence: CASSSPVGEPSNQPQHF. In DNA, the CDR3 is TGTGCCAGCAGCTCCCCCGTCGGGGAACCTAGCAATCAGCCCCAGCATTTT.

This clone appeared a single time. The chain recombines TRBV7-2 with TRBJ2-3; D perhaps matches TRBD2 (5 bases). Trimming shortened V by 5 bases and J by 6 bases, and 12 bases separated the two germline ends. The germline CDR1 and CDR2 sequences are SGHTA and FQGNSA. The CDR3 runs to 13 residues. The CDR3 nucleotides are TGTGCCAGCAGCCCAGGACTGGGGGATACGCAGTATTTT. Protein product: CASSPGLGDTQYF.

Only a few counts were recorded for this clone. The rearrangement joins TRBV30 to TRBJ1-1; D unresolved. The V end was cut by 0 bases, the J end by 5 bases, with 16 bases between. The germline CDR1 and CDR2 sequences are GTSNPN and SVGIG (reference sequence). The CDR3 loop spans 15 amino acids. This chain's CDR3 is CAWSVRIWPGTEAFF. DNA of the CDR3: TGTGCCTGGAGTGTACGAATCTGGCCCGGAACTGAAGCTTTCTTT.

The chain uses TRBV7-9 and TRBJ2-7; D gene unclear. This CDR3 contains 11 residues. CDR1 and CDR2 from the germline V gene are SEHNR and FQNEAQ (reference sequence). V was pared by 4 bases and J by 7 bases, with 8 bases between. This CDR3 reads CASSSATEQYF. The CDR3 nucleotides are TGTGCCAGCAGCTCTGCTACGGAGCAGTACTTC.

This chain uses TRBV5-6 with TRBJ2-7; D uncertain. In germline, CDR1 is SGHDT, CDR2 YYEEEE. V was clipped by 4 bases and J by 4 bases, with 12 bases between them. The CDR3 is 13 residues long. CDR3: CASSGDNRYEQYF. The CDR3 DNA sequence: TGTGCCAGCAGCGGCGACAACAGATACGAGCAGTACTTC.

This chain joins TRBV7-8 and TRBJ2-3, with 8 bases lining up with TRBD1. The CDR3 contains 16 residues. In germline, CDR1 is SGHVS, CDR2 FQNEAQ. V was pared by 5 bases and J by 2 bases, with 9 bases of the junction left unmatched. Here the CDR3 reads CASSPEDREYTDTQYF. Written as DNA, the CDR3 is TGTGCCAGCAGCCCGGAGGACAGGGAATACACAGATACGCAGTATTTT.

The rearrangement links TRBV27 to TRBJ2-5; 12 bases line up with TRBD1. Germline-derived CDR1 and CDR2 are MNHEY and SMNVEV (reference sequence). V was pared by 5 bases and J by 5 bases, with 6 bases of the junction left unmatched. The CDR3 runs 15 residues. CDR3 amino acids: CASSLGQGAWETQYF. DNA of the CDR3: TGTGCCAGCAGTCTGGGACAGGGGGCGTGGGAGACCCAGTACTTC.

The chain is built from TRBV19 and TRBJ1-1; D uncertain. CDR3 length: 13 amino acids. V dropped 1 base and J dropped 3 bases, with 6 bases sitting between them. Germline V lookup: CDR1 LNHDA, CDR2 SQIVND (reference sequence). The CDR3 loop is CASSIGHYTEAFF. The CDR3 DNA reads TGTGCCAGTAGTATAGGACATTACACTGAAGCTTTCTTT.

The chain employs TRBV5-6 and TRBJ2-3, with a tentative D call TRBD1 (6 bases). Trimming took off 0 bases at V and 5 bases at J, with 13 bases between the two ends. This CDR3 has 15 amino acids. CDR1 is SGHDT, CDR2 YYEEEE, per germline. The DNA of the CDR3 is TGTGCCAGCAGCTTGGGTGGCCAGGGGTTAGATACGCAGTATTTT. Translating it yields CASSLGGQGLDTQYF.

The chain recombines TRBV19 with TRBJ2-7, with a tentative D call TRBD1 (7 bases). The CDR3 loop spans 13 amino acids. CDR1 is LNHDA, CDR2 SQIVND, per germline (reference sequence). Trimming shortened V by 4 bases and J by 2 bases, and 9 bases separated the two germline ends. In DNA, the CDR3 is TGTGCCAGTAGTAGCGGGACAGCCTACGAGCAGTACTTC. It specifies CASSSGTAYEQYF.

The CDR3 DNA reads as TGTGCCAGCAGCTATCAAAGCGCTGAAGCTTTCTTT. As protein: CASSYQSAEAFF. The genes are TRBV7-9 and TRBJ1-1, with no clear D. The CDR3 length is 12 residues. Trimming pared 4 bases from V and 6 bases from J, leaving 9 bases between. The germline V gene has CDR1 SEHNR and CDR2 FQNEAQ (reference sequence).

The chain joins TRBV4-3 to TRBJ2-3; weak D call: TRBD1 (6 bases). This CDR3 has 15 residues. V was clipped by 4 bases and J by 2 bases, with 13 bases between them. CDR1 LGHNA and CDR2 YSLEER come from the germline V gene. CDR3 residues: CASSLDRDNTDTQYF. The CDR3 DNA reads TGCGCCAGCAGCCTTGACCGGGACAACACAGATACGCAGTATTTT.

The chain employs TRBV7-9 and TRBJ1-5; D remains ambiguous. The CDR3 sequence is 14 residues long. Germline V gives CDR1 SEHNR, CDR2 FQNEAQ (reference sequence). V was cut by 11 bases and J by 0 bases, with 14 bases left in between. This chain's CDR3 is CASRSSGSNQPQHF. CDR3 DNA: TGTGCCTCGCGGTCGTCAGGTAGCAATCAGCCCCAGCATTTT.

The chain uses TRBV14 and TRBJ2-5; D is ambiguous. V was clipped by 2 bases and J by 0 bases, with 10 bases between them. The germline CDR1 and CDR2 sequences are SGHDN and FVKESK. The CDR3 runs 15 residues. CDR3 sequence reads: CASSQPGRNQETQYF. DNA for the CDR3: TGTGCCAGCAGCCAACCCGGACGGAACCAAGAGACCCAGTACTTC.

Here the CDR3 reads CASSLALAGVSYEQYF. CDR3 nucleotides: TGTGCCAGCAGCTTGGCCCTTGCGGGGGTCTCCTACGAGCAGTACTTC. The V call is TRBV5-6, the J call TRBJ2-7, with 7 nucleotides matching TRBD2. V gave up 0 bases and J gave up 0 bases; unmatched junction bases: 6. Germline lookup yields CDR1 SGHDT and CDR2 YYEEEE. CDR3 size: 16 residues. Full variable domain (remainder filled in from reference TRBV5-6 and TRBJ2-7): DAGVTQSPTHLIKTRGQQVTLRCSPKSGHDTVSWYQQALGQGPQFIFQYYEEEERQRGNFPDRFSGHQFPNYSSELNVNALLLGDSALYLCASSLALAGVSYEQYFGPGTRLTVT.

The chain employs TRBV4-2 and TRBJ2-7, with a possible D match to TRBD2 (6 bases). CDR1 LGHNA and CDR2 YNFKEQ come from the germline V gene. Trimming stripped 1 base from V and 3 bases from J, with 13 bases between. The CDR3 consists of 15 residues. CDR3 in DNA: TGTGCCAGCAGCCAAGGTTTGGAGGGGAGCTACGAGCAGTACTTC. This gives the protein CASSQGLEGSYEQYF.

This chain links TRBV18 with TRBJ1-5; 11 positions agree with TRBD1. CDR1 KGHSH and CDR2 LQKENI come from the germline V gene. The CDR3 runs to 15 residues. Trimming at V came to 3 bases and at J to 6 bases, leaving 4 bases not matched to a gene. CDR3 loop: CASSPDRGRVQPQHF. The CDR3 nucleotides read TGTGCCAGCTCACCGGACAGGGGGCGAGTTCAGCCCCAGCATTTT.

This rearrangement joins TRBV27 to TRBJ2-7; 8 bases align to TRBD1. CDR1 MNHEY and CDR2 SMNVEV come from the germline V gene (reference sequence). V was pared by 0 bases and J by 6 bases, with 4 bases of the junction left unmatched. This CDR3 has 14 amino acids. The DNA of the CDR3 is TGTGCCAGCAGTTTATCGCGGACAGGGCTCGAGCAGTACTTC. Translated: CASSLSRTGLEQYF.